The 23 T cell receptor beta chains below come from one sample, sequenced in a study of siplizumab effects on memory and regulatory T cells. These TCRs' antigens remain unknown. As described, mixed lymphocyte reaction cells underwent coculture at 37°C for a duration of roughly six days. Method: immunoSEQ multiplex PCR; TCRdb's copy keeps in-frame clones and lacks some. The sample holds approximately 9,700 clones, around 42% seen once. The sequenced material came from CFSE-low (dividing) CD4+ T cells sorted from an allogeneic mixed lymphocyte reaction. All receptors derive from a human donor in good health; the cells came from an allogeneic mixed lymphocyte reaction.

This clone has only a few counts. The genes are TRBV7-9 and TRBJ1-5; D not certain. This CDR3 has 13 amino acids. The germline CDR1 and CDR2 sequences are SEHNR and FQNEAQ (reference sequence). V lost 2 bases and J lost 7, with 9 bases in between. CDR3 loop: CASSLSLGQPQHF. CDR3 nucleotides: TGTGCCAGCAGCTTATCGCTGGGGCAGCCCCAGCATTTT. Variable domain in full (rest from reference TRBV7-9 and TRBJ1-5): DTGVSQNPRHKITKRGQNVTFRCDPISEHNRLYWYRQTLGQGPEFLTYFQNEAQLEKSRLLSDRFSAERPKGSFSTLEIQRTEQGDSAMYLCASSLSLGQPQHFGDGTRLSIL.

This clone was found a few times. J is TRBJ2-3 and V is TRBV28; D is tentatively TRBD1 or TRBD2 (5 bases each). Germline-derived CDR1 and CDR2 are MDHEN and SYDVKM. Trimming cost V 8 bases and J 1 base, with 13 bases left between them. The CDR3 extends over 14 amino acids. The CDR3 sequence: CASSRDRGTDTQYF. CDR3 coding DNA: TGTGCCAGCTCCCGGGACCGGGGCACAGATACGCAGTATTTT.

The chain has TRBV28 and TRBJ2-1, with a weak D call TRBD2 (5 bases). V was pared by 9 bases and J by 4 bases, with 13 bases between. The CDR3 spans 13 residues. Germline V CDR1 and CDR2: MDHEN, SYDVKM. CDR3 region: CASTSFVYNEQFF. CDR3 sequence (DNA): TGTGCCAGTACTAGTTTCGTTTACAATGAGCAGTTCTTC.

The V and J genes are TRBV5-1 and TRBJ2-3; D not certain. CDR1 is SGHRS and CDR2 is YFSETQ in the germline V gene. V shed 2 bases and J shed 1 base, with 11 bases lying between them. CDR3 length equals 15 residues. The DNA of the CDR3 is TGCGCCAGCAGCTTCTCGGCTGGAGGCACAGATACGCAGTATTTT. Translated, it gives CASSFSAGGTDTQYF.

Written as DNA, the CDR3 is TGTGCCAGCTCACCACCGTCCCGGGGATTTACGCAGTATTTT. Its translation is CASSPPSRGFTQYF. This chain links TRBV18 with TRBJ2-3; possibly TRBD2 for D (5 bases). Germline CDR1 reads KGHSH; CDR2 reads LQKENI. V lost 0 bases, J lost 8 bases, and 12 bases lay in between. This CDR3 contains 14 residues.

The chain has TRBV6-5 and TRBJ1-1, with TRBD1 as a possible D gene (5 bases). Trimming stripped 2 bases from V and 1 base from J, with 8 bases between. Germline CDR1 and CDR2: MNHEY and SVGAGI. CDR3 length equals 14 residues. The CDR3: CASSYITGNTEAFF. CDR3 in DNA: TGTGCCAGCAGTTACATCACAGGGAACACTGAAGCTTTCTTT.

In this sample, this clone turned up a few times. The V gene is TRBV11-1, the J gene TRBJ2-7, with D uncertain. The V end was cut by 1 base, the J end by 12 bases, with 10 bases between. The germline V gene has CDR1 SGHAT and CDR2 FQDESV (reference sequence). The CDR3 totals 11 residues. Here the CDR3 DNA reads TGTGCCAGCAGCTTAGACCATCGTTTGTACTTC. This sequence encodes CASSLDHRLYF.

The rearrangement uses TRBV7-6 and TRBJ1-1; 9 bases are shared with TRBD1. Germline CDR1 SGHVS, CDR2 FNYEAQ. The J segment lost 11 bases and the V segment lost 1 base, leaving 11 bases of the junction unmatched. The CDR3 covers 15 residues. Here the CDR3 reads CASSLGVGGQGRAFF. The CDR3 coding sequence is TGTGCCAGCAGCTTAGGGGTTGGGGGACAGGGACGTGCTTTCTTT. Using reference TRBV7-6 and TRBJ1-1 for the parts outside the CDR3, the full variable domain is GAGVSQSPRYKVTKRGQDVALRCDPISGHVSLYWYRQALGQGPEFLTYFNYEAQQDKSGLPNDRFSAERPEGSISTLTIQRTEQRDSAMYRCASSLGVGGQGRAFFGQGTRLTVV.

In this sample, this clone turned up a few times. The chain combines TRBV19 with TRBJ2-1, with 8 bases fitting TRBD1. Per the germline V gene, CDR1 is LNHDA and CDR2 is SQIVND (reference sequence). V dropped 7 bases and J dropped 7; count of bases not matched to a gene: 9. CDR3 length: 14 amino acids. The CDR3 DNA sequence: TGTGCCAGTAAACGACAGGGGAGCTTGAATGAGCAGTTCTTC. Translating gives CASKRQGSLNEQFF. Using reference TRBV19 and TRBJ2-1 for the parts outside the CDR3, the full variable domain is DGGITQSPKYLFRKEGQNVTLSCEQNLNHDAMYWYRQDPGQGLRLIYYSQIVNDFQKGDIAEGYSVSREKKESFPLTVTSAQKNPTAFYLCASKRQGSLNEQFFGPGTRLTVL.

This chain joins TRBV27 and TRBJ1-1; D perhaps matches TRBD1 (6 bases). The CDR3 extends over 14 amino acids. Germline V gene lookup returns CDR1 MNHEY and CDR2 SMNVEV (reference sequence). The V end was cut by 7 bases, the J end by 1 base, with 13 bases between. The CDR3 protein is CASTLGAANTEAFF. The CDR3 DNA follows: TGTGCCAGCACCCTGGGGGCGGCGAACACTGAAGCTTTCTTT.

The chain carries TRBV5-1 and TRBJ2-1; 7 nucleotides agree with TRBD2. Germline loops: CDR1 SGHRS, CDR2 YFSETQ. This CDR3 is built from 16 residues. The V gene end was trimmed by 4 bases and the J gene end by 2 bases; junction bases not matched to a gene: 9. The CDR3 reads CASSELPSGTYNEQFF. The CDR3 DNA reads TGCGCCAGCAGCGAACTTCCTAGCGGAACCTACAATGAGCAGTTCTTC.

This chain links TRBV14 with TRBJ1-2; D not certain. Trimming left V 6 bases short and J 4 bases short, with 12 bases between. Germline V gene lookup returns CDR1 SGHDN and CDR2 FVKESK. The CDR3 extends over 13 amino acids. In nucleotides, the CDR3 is TGTGCCAGCAGTCAACTCAGGATCTATGGCTACACCTTC. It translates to CASSQLRIYGYTF.

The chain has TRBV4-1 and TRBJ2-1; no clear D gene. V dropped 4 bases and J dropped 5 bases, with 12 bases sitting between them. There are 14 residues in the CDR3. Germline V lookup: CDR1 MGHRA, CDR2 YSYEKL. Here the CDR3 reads CASSPLNKNNEQFF. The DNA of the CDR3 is TGCGCCAGCAGCCCACTTAACAAGAACAATGAGCAGTTCTTC.

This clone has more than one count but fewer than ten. CDR3 region: CASSLNTGGHDTGELFF. The CDR3 DNA sequence: TGTGCCAGCTCTCTCAATACAGGGGGGCACGACACCGGGGAGCTGTTTTTT. This chain joins TRBV18 and TRBJ2-2; TRBD1 aligns across 8 bases. The CDR3 totals 17 residues. The J segment lost 3 bases and the V segment lost 6 bases, leaving 12 bases of the junction unmatched. Germline lookup yields CDR1 KGHSH and CDR2 LQKENI.

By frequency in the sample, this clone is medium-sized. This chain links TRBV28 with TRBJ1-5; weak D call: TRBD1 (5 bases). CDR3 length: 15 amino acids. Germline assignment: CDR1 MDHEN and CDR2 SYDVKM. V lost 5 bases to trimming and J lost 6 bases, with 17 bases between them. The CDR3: CASSTPGTGRQPQHF. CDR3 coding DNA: TGTGCCAGCAGTACACCCGGGACGGGACGTCAGCCCCAGCATTTT.

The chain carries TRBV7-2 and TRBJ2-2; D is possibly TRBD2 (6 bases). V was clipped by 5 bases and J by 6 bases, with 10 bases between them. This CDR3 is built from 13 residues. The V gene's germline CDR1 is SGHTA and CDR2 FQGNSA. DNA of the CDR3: TGTGCCAGCAGCACACGACTAGCCGGGGAGCTGTTTTTT. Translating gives CASSTRLAGELFF.

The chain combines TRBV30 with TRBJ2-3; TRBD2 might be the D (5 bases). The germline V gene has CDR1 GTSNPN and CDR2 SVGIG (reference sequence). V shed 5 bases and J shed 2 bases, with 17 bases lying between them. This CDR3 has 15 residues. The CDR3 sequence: CAWAEGSLITDTQYF. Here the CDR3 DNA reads TGTGCCTGGGCCGAGGGTAGCCTAATCACAGATACGCAGTATTTT.

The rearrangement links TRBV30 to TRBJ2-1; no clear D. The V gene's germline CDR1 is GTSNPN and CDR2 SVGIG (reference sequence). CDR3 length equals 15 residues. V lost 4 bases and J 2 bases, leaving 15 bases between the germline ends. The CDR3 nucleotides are TGTGCCTGGACGGGTAGACGGCGGACCTACAATGAGCAGTTCTTC. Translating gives CAWTGRRRTYNEQFF.

The CDR3 bases are TGTGCCAGCAGCTTAGTAAGGAGCACAGATACGCAGTATTTT. It translates to CASSLVRSTDTQYF. The chain has TRBV7-4 and TRBJ2-3; D not certain. This CDR3 region has 14 residues. Germline lookup yields CDR1 SGHVT and CDR2 SQSDAQ. Trimming took 1 base from V and 0 from J, leaving 5 bases between them.

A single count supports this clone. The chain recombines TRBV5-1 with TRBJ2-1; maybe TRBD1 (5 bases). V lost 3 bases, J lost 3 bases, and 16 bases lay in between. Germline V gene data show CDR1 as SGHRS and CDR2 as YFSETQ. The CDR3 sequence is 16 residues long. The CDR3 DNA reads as TGCGCCAGCAGCTCTGGACGGCGGACATACTACAATGAGCAGTTCTTC. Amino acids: CASSSGRRTYYNEQFF. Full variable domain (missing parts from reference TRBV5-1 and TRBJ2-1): KAGVTQTPRYLIKTRGQQVTLSCSPISGHRSVSWYQQTPGQGLQFLFEYFSETQRNKGNFPGRFSGRQFSNSRSEMNVSTLELGDSALYLCASSSGRRTYYNEQFFGPGTRLTVL.

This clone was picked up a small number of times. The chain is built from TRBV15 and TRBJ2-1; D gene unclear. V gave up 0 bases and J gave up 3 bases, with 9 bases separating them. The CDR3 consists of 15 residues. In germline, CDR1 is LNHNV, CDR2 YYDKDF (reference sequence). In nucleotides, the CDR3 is TGTGCCACCAGCAGAGATCAGGCTAGCTACAATGAGCAGTTCTTC. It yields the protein CATSRDQASYNEQFF.

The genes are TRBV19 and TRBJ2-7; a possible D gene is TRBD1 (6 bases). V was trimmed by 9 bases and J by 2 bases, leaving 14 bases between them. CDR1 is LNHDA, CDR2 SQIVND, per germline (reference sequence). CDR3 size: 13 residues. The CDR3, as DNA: TGTGCCAGCAAGGAAACAGGGACCTACGAGCAGTACTTC. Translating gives CASKETGTYEQYF.

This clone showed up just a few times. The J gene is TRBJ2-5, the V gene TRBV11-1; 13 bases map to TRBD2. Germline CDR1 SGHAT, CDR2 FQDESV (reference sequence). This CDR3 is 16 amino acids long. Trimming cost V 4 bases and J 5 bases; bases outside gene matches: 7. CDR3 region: CASSSRLAGGGETQYF. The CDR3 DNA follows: TGTGCCAGCAGCTCCCGACTAGCGGGAGGAGGGGAGACCCAGTACTTC. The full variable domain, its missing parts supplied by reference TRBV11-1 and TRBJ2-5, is EAEVAQSPRYKITEKSQAVAFWCDPISGHATLYWYRQILGQGPELLVQFQDESVVDDSQLPKDRFSAERLKGVDSTLKIQPAELGDSAMYLCASSSRLAGGGETQYFGPGTRLLVL.